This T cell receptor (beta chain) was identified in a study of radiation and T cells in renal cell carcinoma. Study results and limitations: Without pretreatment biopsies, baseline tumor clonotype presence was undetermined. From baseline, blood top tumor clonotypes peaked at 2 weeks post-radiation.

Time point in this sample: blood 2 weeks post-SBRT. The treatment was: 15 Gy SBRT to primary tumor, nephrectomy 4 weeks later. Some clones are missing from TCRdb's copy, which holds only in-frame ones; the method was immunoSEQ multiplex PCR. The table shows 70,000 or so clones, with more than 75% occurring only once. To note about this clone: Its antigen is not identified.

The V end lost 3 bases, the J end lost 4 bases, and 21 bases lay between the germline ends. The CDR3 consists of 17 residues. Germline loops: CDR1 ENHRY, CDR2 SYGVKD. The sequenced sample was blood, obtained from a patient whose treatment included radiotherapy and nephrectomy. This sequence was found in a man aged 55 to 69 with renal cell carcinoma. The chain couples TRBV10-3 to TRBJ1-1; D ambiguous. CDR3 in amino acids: CAISDSESWVEVTEAFF. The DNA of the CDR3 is TGTGCCATCAGTGATTCGGAATCTTGGGTGGAGGTCACTGAAGCTTTCTTT.